The 9 T cell receptor beta chains listed next were all sequenced from one sample in a study of blood T cell repertoires in COVID-19. TCRdb keeps only in-frame clones here, not all; method: immunoSEQ multiplex PCR. This table holds roughly 92,000 clones, 87% found once. What was sequenced was peripheral blood. The receptors derive from a human donor with acute or convalescent COVID-19. The donor label of this sample is uncertain.

In its sample, this clone was seen once. V is TRBV28 and J is TRBJ1-2; 10 bases align to TRBD1. The CDR3 has 15 residues. The junction had 7 bases not matched to a gene; V was cut back by 5 bases and J by 4 bases. The germline V gene has CDR1 MDHEN and CDR2 SYDVKM. The CDR3: CASSPTGQGFYGYTF. The CDR3 region has the DNA TGTGCCAGCAGTCCAACGGGACAGGGGTTCTATGGCTACACCTTC.

The chain couples TRBV28 to TRBJ2-2; D possibly corresponds to TRBD1 (5 bases). The CDR3 has 13 residues. Per germline, CDR1 MDHEN and CDR2 SYDVKM. V was clipped by 6 bases and J by 1 base, with 6 bases between them. The CDR3 sequence is CASRDRNTGELFF. CDR3 sequence (DNA): TGTGCCAGCAGAGACAGGAACACCGGGGAGCTGTTTTTT.

The chain combines TRBV6-2 or TRBV6-3 with TRBJ2-7, with 10 bases identical to TRBD2. Germline V lookup: CDR1 MNHEY, CDR2 SVGEGT. Unmatched junction bases numbered 17, after V lost 6 bases and J lost 6 bases. The CDR3 totals 17 residues. CDR3 protein: CASSPAPGAGGKIEQYF. The CDR3 region has the DNA TGTGCCAGCAGCCCGGCGCCTGGAGCGGGGGGGAAAATCGAGCAGTACTTC.

The CDR3, as DNA: TGTGCCAGCAGTTCACCGGGACAGGGTAATGGCTACACCTTC. Its protein product is CASSSPGQGNGYTF. This chain uses TRBV6-5 with TRBJ1-2; TRBD1 aligns across 9 bases. Per the germline V gene, CDR1 is MNHEY and CDR2 is SVGAGI. J lost 6 bases, V lost 4 bases, and 6 bases had no gene match. The CDR3 runs 14 residues.

This chain connects TRBV28 to TRBJ1-5, with TRBD1 identical over 11 bases. The CDR3 is 17 amino acids. After removal of 6 bases from V and 4 bases from J, the junction contained 11 bases not matched to a gene. Germline V CDR1 and CDR2: MDHEN, SYDVKM. The CDR3, as DNA: TGTGCCAGCAGGGCCGGGACAGGGGGTTTACGGAATCAGCCCCAGCATTTT. Protein: CASRAGTGGLRNQPQHF.

V is TRBV5-1 and J is TRBJ2-1; D call uncertain. V dropped 0 bases and J dropped 2 bases, with 12 bases sitting between them. CDR1 is SGHRS, CDR2 YFSETQ, per germline. The CDR3 length is 16 residues. The CDR3 reads CASSLALTLPYNEQFF. DNA of the CDR3: TGCGCCAGCAGCTTGGCCTTGACATTGCCCTACAATGAGCAGTTCTTC.

V usage is TRBV4-3 and J usage is TRBJ1-4, with TRBD1 matching over 8 bases. Germline CDR1 reads LGHNA; CDR2 reads YSLEER. The trim removed 1 base at V and 5 bases at J, leaving 6 bases unmatched. The CDR3 is 16 residues long. CDR3: CASSQAGTGGNEKLFF. CDR3 nucleotides: TGCGCCAGCAGCCAAGCAGGGACAGGAGGAAATGAAAAACTGTTTTTT.

The CDR3 loop reads CASSPEPGHQHTF. DNA for the CDR3: TGCGCCAGCAGCCCTGAGCCGGGACACCAACACACCTTC. This chain uses TRBV5-1 with TRBJ1-2; D is perhaps TRBD1 (6 bases). Germline lookup yields CDR1 SGHRS and CDR2 YFSETQ. This CDR3 comprises 13 residues. Trimming removed 4 bases from V and 12 bases from J, with 19 bases in between. Complete variable domain (other parts from reference TRBV5-1 and TRBJ1-2): KAGVTQTPRYLIKTRGQQVTLSCSPISGHRSVSWYQQTPGQGLQFLFEYFSETQRNKGNFPGRFSGRQFSNSRSEMNVSTLELGDSALYLCASSPEPGHQHTFGSGTRLTVV.

In this sample, this clone turned up once. The chain combines TRBV5-1 with TRBJ2-5; D is unresolved. The CDR3 has 15 amino acids. Trimming pared 0 bases from V and 5 bases from J, leaving 14 bases between. The V gene's germline CDR1 is SGHRS and CDR2 YFSETQ. CDR3: CASSLVGSPGETQYF. CDR3 nucleotide sequence: TGCGCCAGCAGCTTGGTGGGTTCGCCCGGGGAGACCCAGTACTTC. Combining the CDR3 with reference TRBV5-1 and TRBJ2-5 gives the whole variable domain KAGVTQTPRYLIKTRGQQVTLSCSPISGHRSVSWYQQTPGQGLQFLFEYFSETQRNKGNFPGRFSGRQFSNSRSEMNVSTLELGDSALYLCASSLVGSPGETQYFGPGTRLLVL.